This entry lists 29 T cell receptor beta chains sequenced from one sample in a study of shared clonotypes between healthy human individuals. Clones were read by immunoSEQ multiplex PCR, and TCRdb kept only the in-frame ones, dropping some. The sample records some 1 million clones, under 80% being singletons. The sequenced sample consisted of memory CD4+ T cells sorted from blood. Subset of the sample: CD45RA-negative fraction. All receptors derive from a man between 18 and 29 years old in good health.

This sequence joins TRBV28 and TRBJ1-1; D gene unclear. There are 12 residues in the CDR3. CDR1 MDHEN and CDR2 SYDVKM come from the germline V gene. Trimming took 6 bases from V and 6 from J, leaving 11 bases between them. The CDR3 is CASRGRSPEAFF. The CDR3 nucleotides are TGTGCCAGCAGGGGTCGGAGTCCTGAAGCTTTCTTT. Variable domain in full (rest from reference TRBV28 and TRBJ1-1): DVKVTQSSRYLVKRTGEKVFLECVQDMDHENMFWYRQDPGLGLRLIYFSYDVKMKEKGDIPEGYSVSREKKERFSLILESASTNQTSMYLCASRGRSPEAFFGQGTRLTVV.

V usage is TRBV6-1 and J usage is TRBJ2-7, with 8 bases lining up with TRBD1. The trim removed 2 bases at V and 0 bases at J, leaving 3 bases unmatched. The CDR3 consists of 15 residues. Per germline, CDR1 MNHNS and CDR2 SASEGT. The CDR3 coding sequence is TGTGCCAGCAGTGAATCCGGGACAGGCTCCTACGAGCAGTACTTC. The encoded protein is CASSESGTGSYEQYF.

CDR3 in amino acids: CSIQEGSGELFF. The CDR3 DNA sequence: TGCAGCATACAGGAGGGTAGCGGGGAGCTGTTTTTT. V and J are TRBV29-1 and TRBJ2-2; the D gene is possibly TRBD2 (6 bases). The CDR3 spans 12 residues. Germline assignment: CDR1 SQVTM and CDR2 ANQGSEA. V was pared by 8 bases and J by 7 bases, with 14 bases between.

The sample holds many counts of this clone. The J gene is TRBJ2-3, the V gene TRBV12-2; the D call of TRBD2 is as the table states it, not checked on the DNA. TRBV12-2 is a pseudogene. The CDR3 totals 16 residues. The CDR3 spells CASRPRWGGLENTQYF. The CDR3 region has the DNA TGTGCAAGTCGCCCCAGGTGGGGGGGGTTAGAAAATACGCAGTATTTT.

J is TRBJ1-1 and V is TRBV5-1; TRBD1 agrees at 7 bases. This CDR3 is 15 amino acids long. The trim removed 3 bases at V and 1 base at J, leaving 6 bases unmatched. Germline CDR1 and CDR2: SGHRS and YFSETQ. CDR3 amino acids: CASSSDRLTNTEAFF. The CDR3 bases are TGCGCCAGCAGCTCGGACAGGCTTACGAACACTGAAGCTTTCTTT.

The CDR3 DNA sequence: TGTGCCAGCGGACCACAGGGGGCAGGGGTCAAAAACATTCAGTACTTC. Translation gives CASGPQGAGVKNIQYF. The chain is built from TRBV28 and TRBJ2-4; 9 bases agree with TRBD1. The V gene end was trimmed by 8 bases and the J gene end by 3 bases; junction bases not matched to a gene: 11. The CDR3 runs to 16 residues. CDR1 MDHEN and CDR2 SYDVKM come from the germline V gene.

V gene TRBV2 combines with J gene TRBJ2-1; 9 positions agree with TRBD2. Germline V gene sequence: CDR1 SNHLY, CDR2 FYNNEI. V lost 6 bases and J lost 4; bases outside the gene matches: 7. The CDR3 covers 15 residues. DNA of the CDR3: TGTGCCAGCAGCCTTACCGGACTAGCGTACAATGAGCAGTTCTTC. This sequence encodes CASSLTGLAYNEQFF. The entire variable domain, with the rest obtained from reference TRBV2 and TRBJ2-1, is as follows: EPEVTQTPSHQVTQMGQEVILRCVPISNHLYFYWYRQILGQKVEFLVSFYNNEISEKSEIFDDQFSVERPDGSNFTLKIRSTKLEDSAMYFCASSLTGLAYNEQFFGPGTRLTVL.

The genes are TRBV5-5 and TRBJ2-1; 14 bases align to TRBD2. The ends lost 1 base at V and 1 base at J; junction bases unmatched: 7. Germline CDR1 reads SGHKS; CDR2 reads YYEKEE (reference sequence). The CDR3 sequence is 19 residues long. The DNA of the CDR3 is TGTGCCAGCAGCTTGATGGGGACTAGCGGGAGTAAATCCTACAATGAGCAGTTCTTC. It translates to CASSLMGTSGSKSYNEQFF.

The V gene is TRBV5-1, the J gene TRBJ2-1; D is ambiguous. The CDR3 sequence is 13 residues long. Germline assignment: CDR1 SGHRS and CDR2 YFSETQ. V shed 6 bases and J shed 7 bases, with 14 bases lying between them. CDR3 protein: CASTLEAKNEQFF. The CDR3, as DNA: TGCGCCAGCACCCTAGAAGCAAAAAATGAGCAGTTCTTC.

This clone was counted between two and nine times. The chain couples TRBV6-5 to TRBJ1-6; 7 nucleotides line up with TRBD1. This CDR3 region has 15 residues. CDR1 is MNHEY and CDR2 is SVGAGI in the germline V gene. The ends lost 6 bases at V and 7 bases at J; junction bases unmatched: 9. For the CDR3, the DNA is TGTGCCAGCAGCTCCTCCGGGACAGCAAATTCACCCCTCCACTTT. Encoded protein: CASSSSGTANSPLHF.

A note on this clone: This sample includes further DNA sequences coding for the same CDR3. CDR3 sequence: CASSRGTGELFF. Written as DNA, the CDR3 is TGTGCCAGCAGCAGAGGGACCGGGGAGCTGTTTTTT. The chain carries TRBV7-9 and TRBJ2-2; D is possibly TRBD2 (5 bases). The V gene lost 5 bases and the J gene lost 5 bases, with 6 bases spanning the gap. In germline, CDR1 is SEHNR, CDR2 FQNEAQ (reference sequence). The CDR3 totals 12 residues.

This sequence joins TRBV6-1 and TRBJ2-3, with 10 bases fitting TRBD2. The CDR3 is 13 amino acids. With 9 bases clipped from V and 2 bases from J, the junction kept 2 bases outside the gene matches. Germline V lookup: CDR1 MNHNS, CDR2 SASEGT. The CDR3 bases are TGTGCCAGTACTAGCGGGACCACAGATACGCAGTATTTT. Translating gives CASTSGTTDTQYF.

The V call is TRBV19, the J call TRBJ1-2; no clear D. The CDR3 covers 14 residues. The ends were cut back, 5 bases at V and 3 bases at J, with 13 bases in the middle. CDR1 is LNHDA and CDR2 is SQIVND in the germline V gene (reference sequence). The CDR3 nucleotides are TGTGCCAGTAGTCGACTGATTACCGACTATGGCTACACCTTC. It is translated as CASSRLITDYGYTF.

This chain connects TRBV7-9 to TRBJ1-6; D is unresolved. The CDR3 is made up of 16 amino acids. Germline V gene sequence: CDR1 SEHNR, CDR2 FQNEAQ (reference sequence). The germline V and J ends were trimmed by 2 bases and 5 bases, with 13 bases remaining between them. The CDR3 nucleotides are TGTGCCAGCAGCTTATTTCTCGGTGGTAATAATTCACCCCTCCACTTT. This encodes CASSLFLGGNNSPLHF.

The chain has TRBV7-2 and TRBJ2-3; 11 bases line up with TRBD2. Germline values: CDR1 SGHTA, CDR2 FQGNSA. The CDR3 is made up of 15 amino acids. V lost 2 bases and J lost 6; bases outside the gene matches: 4. CDR3 sequence: CASSLKLAGVDTQYF. The CDR3 bases are TGTGCCAGCAGCTTAAAACTAGCGGGAGTGGATACGCAGTATTTT.

The CDR3 coding sequence is TGCGCCAGCAGCTTTTACCAAGGGACAGGCCCGGGAGAGACCCAGTACTTC. It is translated as CASSFYQGTGPGETQYF. The chain recombines TRBV5-1 with TRBJ2-5, with 8 nucleotides matching TRBD1. With 2 bases clipped from V and 4 bases from J, the junction kept 13 bases outside the gene matches. CDR1 is SGHRS and CDR2 is YFSETQ in the germline V gene. The CDR3 totals 17 residues.

The rearrangement joins TRBV12-5 to TRBJ2-7, with D perhaps TRBD1 or TRBD2 (5 bases each). Trimming pared 7 bases from V and 3 bases from J, leaving 22 bases between. CDR3 length equals 16 residues. Germline CDR1 is LGHNT and CDR2 is FRNRAP. The CDR3 nucleotides are TGTGCTAGTGCCGAGGCCGGGACCTCAACCTTCTACGAGCAGTACTTC. Its protein product is CASAEAGTSTFYEQYF.

V gene TRBV13 combines with J gene TRBJ2-5; TRBD2 matches at 7 bases. V lost 2 bases to trimming and J lost 5 bases; unmatched junction nucleotides: 2. The germline gives CDR1 PRHDT, CDR2 FYEKMQ (reference sequence). The CDR3 has 13 residues. CDR3 residues: CASSLPAGETQYF. In DNA form, the CDR3 reads TGTGCCAGCAGCTTACCAGCGGGGGAGACCCAGTACTTC.

The gene calls are TRBV5-4 and TRBJ2-1, with 10 bases matching TRBD2. The CDR3 totals 15 residues. The ends lost 4 bases at V and 4 bases at J; junction bases unmatched: 5. Germline CDR1 and CDR2: SGHNT and YYREEE (reference sequence). CDR3 region: CASSRTSGAYNEQFF. In DNA, the CDR3 is TGTGCCAGCAGCCGGACTAGCGGAGCTTACAATGAGCAGTTCTTC.

The V gene is TRBV19, the J gene TRBJ1-4; a possible D gene is TRBD1 (6 bases). The V gene's germline CDR1 is LNHDA and CDR2 SQIVND (reference sequence). The CDR3 totals 15 residues. V lost 7 bases and J lost 2, with 14 bases in between. The CDR3 spells CASTSQGLTNEKLFF. CDR3 nucleotide sequence: TGTGCCAGTACCTCACAGGGATTGACTAATGAAAAACTGTTTTTT.

The CDR3 DNA follows: TGCGCCAGCAGCTTGAGCCAGGGGGGTACAGATACGCAGTATTTT. It specifies CASSLSQGGTDTQYF. This sequence joins TRBV5-1 and TRBJ2-3; tentative D call: TRBD1 (7 bases). V was pared by 1 base and J by 3 bases, with 12 bases between. The CDR3 contains 15 residues. Germline V CDR1 and CDR2: SGHRS, YFSETQ.

V is TRBV18 and J is TRBJ2-5; maybe TRBD2 (5 bases). This CDR3 comprises 13 residues. Germline V gene lookup returns CDR1 KGHSH and CDR2 LQKENI. V shed 3 bases and J shed 5 bases, with 10 bases lying between them. The DNA for the CDR3 is TGTGCCAGCTCACCCGGGATGTCCGAGACCCAGTACTTC. Protein sequence: CASSPGMSETQYF.

The genes are TRBV5-4 and TRBJ2-5; the match to TRBD2 covers 7 bases. Germline CDR1 reads SGHNT; CDR2 reads YYREEE (reference sequence). The V segment lost 5 bases and the J segment 1 base; nucleotides outside the gene matches: 5. The CDR3 is 14 residues long. CDR3 amino acids: CASRGSSGQETQYF. The CDR3 DNA reads TGTGCCAGCAGAGGCTCTAGCGGCCAAGAGACCCAGTACTTC.

As to this clone: One end of the junction does not line up with germline, which may come from a read error. This chain uses TRBV30 with TRBJ2-1; a possible D gene is TRBD1 (5 bases). This CDR3 region has 12 residues. Germline assignment: CDR1 GTSNPN and CDR2 SVGIG (reference sequence). The chain's CDR3 is CAWTPSYNEQFF. CDR3 coding DNA: TGTGCGTGGACACCTTCCTACAATGAGCAGTTCTTC.

The chain couples TRBV7-9 to TRBJ1-1; 7 bases are shared with TRBD1. CDR1 is SEHNR, CDR2 FQNEAQ, per germline (reference sequence). V shed 1 base, J shed 7 bases, and the junction held 6 bases outside the gene matches. This CDR3 is built from 14 residues. CDR3 nucleotides: TGTGCCAGCAGCTTAGAAGGGGGCAGAAGTGAAGCTTTCTTT. The encoded protein is CASSLEGGRSEAFF.

This clone turned up a few times. V usage is TRBV30 and J usage is TRBJ2-2; D unresolved. The CDR3 is 13 residues long. From germline, CDR1 is GTSNPN and CDR2 SVGIG (reference sequence). Trimming left V 5 bases short and J 4 bases short, with 11 bases between. Here the CDR3 reads CAWDLASTGELFF. DNA for the CDR3: TGTGCCTGGGATCTGGCTAGCACCGGGGAGCTGTTTTTT.

V gene TRBV5-6 combines with J gene TRBJ2-7; weak D call: TRBD1 (6 bases). From germline, CDR1 is SGHDT and CDR2 YYEEEE. The CDR3 has 16 residues. Trimming removed 1 base from V and 1 base from J, with 15 bases in between. CDR3 sequence: CASSLSGVTGSYEQYF. The CDR3 DNA reads as TGTGCCAGCAGCTTGTCAGGAGTCACAGGGTCCTACGAGCAGTACTTC.

The chain joins TRBV19 to TRBJ2-7, with TRBD1 matching 12 bases. Germline V lookup: CDR1 LNHDA, CDR2 SQIVND (reference sequence). This CDR3 region has 19 residues. Germline trimming cut 5 bases from V and 3 bases from J; bases unmatched to any gene: 17. Here the CDR3 DNA reads TGTGCCAGTAGTGCATCACGGGACAGGGGGCCCAAAGGCCTCTACGAGCAGTACTTC. Amino acid sequence: CASSASRDRGPKGLYEQYF.

V gene TRBV5-4 combines with J gene TRBJ2-5; D possibly corresponds to TRBD2 (6 bases). This CDR3 contains 13 residues. V lost 4 bases and J 1 base, leaving 8 bases between the germline ends. The germline CDR1 and CDR2 sequences are SGHNT and YYREEE (reference sequence). CDR3 amino acids: CASSGGIQETQYF. CDR3 DNA: TGTGCCAGCAGCGGGGGGATCCAAGAGACCCAGTACTTC.